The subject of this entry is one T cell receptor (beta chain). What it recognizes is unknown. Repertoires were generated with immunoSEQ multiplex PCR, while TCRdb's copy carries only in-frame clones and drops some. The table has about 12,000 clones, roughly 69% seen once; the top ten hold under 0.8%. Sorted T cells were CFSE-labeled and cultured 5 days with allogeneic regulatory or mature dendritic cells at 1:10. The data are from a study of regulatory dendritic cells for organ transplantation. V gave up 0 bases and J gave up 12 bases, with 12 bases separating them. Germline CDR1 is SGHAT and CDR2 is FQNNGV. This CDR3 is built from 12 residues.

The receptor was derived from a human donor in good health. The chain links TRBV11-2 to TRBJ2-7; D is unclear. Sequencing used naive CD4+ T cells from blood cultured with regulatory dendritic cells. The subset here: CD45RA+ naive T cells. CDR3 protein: CASSLDQVLRYF. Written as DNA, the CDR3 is TGTGCCAGCAGCTTAGATCAGGTTTTGCGGTACTTC.